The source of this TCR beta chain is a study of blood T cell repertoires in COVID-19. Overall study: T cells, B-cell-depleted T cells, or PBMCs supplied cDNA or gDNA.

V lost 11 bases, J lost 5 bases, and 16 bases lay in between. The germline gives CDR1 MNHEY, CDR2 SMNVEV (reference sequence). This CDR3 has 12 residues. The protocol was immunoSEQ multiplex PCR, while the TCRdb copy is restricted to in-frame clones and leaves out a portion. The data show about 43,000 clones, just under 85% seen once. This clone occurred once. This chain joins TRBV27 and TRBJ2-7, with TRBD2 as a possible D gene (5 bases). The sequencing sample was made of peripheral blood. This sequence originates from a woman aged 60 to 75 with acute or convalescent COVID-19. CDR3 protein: CAPPEVGHEQYF. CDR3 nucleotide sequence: TGTGCCCCCCCGGAGGTTGGCCACGAGCAGTACTTC.